The next 6 T cell receptor beta chains were all read from a single sample in a study of OX40 agonist ivuxolimab in advanced cancers. Generated by immunoSEQ multiplex PCR, the TCRdb table keeps only in-frame clones and is missing some. The table has about 61,000 clones, approximately 91% seen once. The specimen was CD4+ or CD8+ T cells sorted from blood, collected in a trial of the OX40 agonist ivuxolimab. The receptor source for this set is an adult with an advanced solid tumor such as melanoma, head and neck, liver or kidney cancer.

The V gene is TRBV13, the J gene TRBJ2-1; weak D call: TRBD1 (5 bases). V lost 0 bases to trimming and J lost 3 bases, with 9 bases between them. The V gene's germline CDR1 is PRHDT and CDR2 FYEKMQ (reference sequence). The CDR3 totals 15 residues. CDR3 in DNA: TGTGCCAGCAGCTTAGGGGACAACGGCTACAATGAGCAGTTCTTC. Protein product: CASSLGDNGYNEQFF.

This sequence joins TRBV27 and TRBJ2-3; D not certain. V was cut by 3 bases and J by 5 bases, with 9 bases left in between. Germline CDR1 MNHEY, CDR2 SMNVEV (reference sequence). This CDR3 contains 13 residues. CDR3 amino acids: CASSLTAGDTQYF. In DNA, the CDR3 is TGTGCCAGCAGTTTGACGGCCGGAGATACGCAGTATTTT.

This clone was seen a single time. The same CDR3 is also encoded by other DNA sequences in this sample. The chain is built from TRBV11-2 and TRBJ2-1; possible D gene TRBD1, 7 bases. The CDR3 consists of 15 residues. The ends were cut back, 2 bases at V and 3 bases at J, with 11 bases in the middle. CDR1 and CDR2 from the germline V gene are SGHAT and FQNNGV. CDR3 region: CASSLQGGSYNEQFF. CDR3 nucleotide sequence: TGTGCCAGCAGCTTACAGGGGGGTAGCTACAATGAGCAGTTCTTC.

The chain uses TRBV7-9 and TRBJ2-7; 7 nucleotides match TRBD2. Germline V lookup: CDR1 SEHNR, CDR2 FQNEAQ (reference sequence). Unmatched junction bases numbered 9, after V lost 5 bases and J lost 2 bases. CDR3 length equals 15 residues. The CDR3 protein is CASSPPGSGTYEQYF. For the CDR3, the DNA is TGTGCCAGCAGCCCCCCGGGCAGCGGGACCTACGAGCAGTACTTC.

This clone was observed a handful of times. This same CDR3 is encoded by further DNA sequences in the sample. The V call is TRBV5-6, the J call TRBJ1-1; a possible D gene is TRBD1 (5 bases). Trimming stripped 2 bases from V and 5 bases from J, with 7 bases between. This CDR3 contains 12 residues. The V gene's germline CDR1 is SGHDT and CDR2 YYEEEE. Written as DNA, the CDR3 is TGTGCCAGCAGCTTAAGGGGAACTGAAGCTTTCTTT. Translated: CASSLRGTEAFF.

This chain connects TRBV19 to TRBJ1-1; no firm D call. The ends were cut back, 1 base at V and 1 base at J, with 1 base in the middle. The CDR3 is 12 amino acids. Germline V gene data show CDR1 as LNHDA and CDR2 as SQIVND (reference sequence). The CDR3 nucleotides read TGTGCCAGTAGTATAGGGAACACTGAAGCTTTCTTT. Its translation: CASSIGNTEAFF.